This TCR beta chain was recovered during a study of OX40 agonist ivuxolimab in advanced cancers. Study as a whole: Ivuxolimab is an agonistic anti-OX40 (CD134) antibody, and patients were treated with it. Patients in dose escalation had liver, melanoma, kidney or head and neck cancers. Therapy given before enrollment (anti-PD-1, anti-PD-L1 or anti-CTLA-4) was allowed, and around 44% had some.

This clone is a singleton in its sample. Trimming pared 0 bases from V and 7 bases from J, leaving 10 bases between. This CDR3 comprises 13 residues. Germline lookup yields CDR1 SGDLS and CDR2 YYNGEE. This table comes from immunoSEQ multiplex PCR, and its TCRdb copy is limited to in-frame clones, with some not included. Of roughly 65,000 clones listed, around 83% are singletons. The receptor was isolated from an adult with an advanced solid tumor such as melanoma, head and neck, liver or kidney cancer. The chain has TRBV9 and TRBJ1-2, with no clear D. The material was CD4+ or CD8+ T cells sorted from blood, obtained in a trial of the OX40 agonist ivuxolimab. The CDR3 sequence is CASSVGRVSGYTF. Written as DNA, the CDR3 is TGTGCCAGCAGCGTAGGTCGGGTCAGTGGCTACACCTTC.